In this sample, the clone carrying this TCR beta chain turned up many times. This entry belongs to a study of T-cell reconstitution after alpha-beta-depleted transplantation in children. The library targeted TCRbeta and was prepared with unique molecular identifiers. TCRdb reanalysed the PCR reads using MiXCR and keeps one entry per CDR3 protein. The sample includes approximately 240,000 distinct CDR3 sequences, approximately 9.7% of them seen just once. CDR3 length: 14 residues. The ends were cut back, 0 bases at V and 3 bases at J, with 8 bases in the middle. Germline values: CDR1 SGHRS, CDR2 YFSETQ.

The clonotype comes from a human donor who donated a stem cell graft to a child with SCID. The source material was PBMCs from the stem cell graft donor, sampled from the stem cell graft. V is TRBV5-1 and J is TRBJ2-3; D may be TRBD1 (6 bases). CDR3 nucleotides: TGCGCCAGCAGCTTGGACAGGGCGACAGATACGCAGTATTTT. The encoded protein is CASSLDRATDTQYF. The entire variable domain, with the rest obtained from reference TRBV5-1 and TRBJ2-3, is as follows: KAGVTQTPRYLIKTRGQQVTLSCSPISGHRSVSWYQQTPGQGLQFLFEYFSETQRNKGNFPGRFSGRQFSNSRSEMNVSTLELGDSALYLCASSLDRATDTQYFGPGTRLTVL.